This T cell receptor (beta chain) was recovered during a study of T cells expressing NK-cell markers. Study overall: One of the eight sequenced donors was seronegative, whereas the other seven were HCMV-seropositive. Overall study findings and caveats: HCMV specificity of the expanded NKG2C+ T cell clones stayed unclear.

Note on this clonotype: Its matching antigen is unknown.

TCRdb re-called the 5' RACE reads and shows each CDR3 protein once, DNA omitted. The listing records about 170,000 distinct CDR3 sequences. This CDR3 spans 14 amino acids. The germline CDR1 and CDR2 sequences are SGHRS and YFSETQ. V gene TRBV5-1 combines with J gene TRBJ2-7; as DNA is missing, the TRBD1 call by TCRdb cannot be tested. Source material: blood T cells: a sorted CD56 or NKG2C T cell subset, CD4+ or CD8+ T cells, or bulk PBMC T cells (not recorded which). This TCR was recovered from a man aged 18-75 years in good health. This chain's CDR3 is CASSLSPLLGAQYF.